The clone carrying this T cell receptor beta chain was detected only once. Its specificity is not known. The data derive from a study of T cell responses to AZD1222 COVID-19 vaccine. Study background: Second-dose schedules of about 4 or about 12 weeks were combined. Study outcomes and limitations: At 160-218 and 743-854, vaccine-associated CD4 TCRs were dominant, and they spanned spike. Receipt of two AZD1222 doses was followed by a rise in Spike-specific TCR breadth and depth. As reported, nearly half of all spike-specific TCRs target variant regions that are unmutated.

The germline CDR1 and CDR2 sequences are SGHTA and FQGNSA. J was trimmed by 6 bases and V by 7 bases; bases with no gene match: 12. There are 14 residues in the CDR3. The repertoire was sequenced with immunoSEQ multiplex PCR; TCRdb's copy has only in-frame clones and lacks some. The sample holds around 120,000 clones, 92% seen once. This material consisted of peripheral blood, taken on day 0 of AZD1222 vaccination. This clonotype was obtained from an adult in good health. J is TRBJ2-7 and V is TRBV7-2, with 7 positions matching TRBD2. Here the CDR3 reads CASTPSGGSSEQYF. CDR3 nucleotides: TGTGCCAGCACCCCCTCGGGAGGTTCCAGCGAGCAGTACTTC.